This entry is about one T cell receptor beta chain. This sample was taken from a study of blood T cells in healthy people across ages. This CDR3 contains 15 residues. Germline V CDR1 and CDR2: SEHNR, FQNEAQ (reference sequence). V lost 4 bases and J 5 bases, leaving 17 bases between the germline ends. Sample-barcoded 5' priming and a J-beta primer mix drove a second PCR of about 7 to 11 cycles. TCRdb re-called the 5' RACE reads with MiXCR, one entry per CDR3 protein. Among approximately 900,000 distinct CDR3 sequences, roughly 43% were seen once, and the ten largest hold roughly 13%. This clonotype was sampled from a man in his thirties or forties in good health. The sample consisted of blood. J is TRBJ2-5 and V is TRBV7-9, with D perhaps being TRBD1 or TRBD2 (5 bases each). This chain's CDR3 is CASSSQGGSLETQYF. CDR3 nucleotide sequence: TGTGCCAGCAGCTCCCAGGGCGGGTCTTTGGAGACCCAGTACTTC.